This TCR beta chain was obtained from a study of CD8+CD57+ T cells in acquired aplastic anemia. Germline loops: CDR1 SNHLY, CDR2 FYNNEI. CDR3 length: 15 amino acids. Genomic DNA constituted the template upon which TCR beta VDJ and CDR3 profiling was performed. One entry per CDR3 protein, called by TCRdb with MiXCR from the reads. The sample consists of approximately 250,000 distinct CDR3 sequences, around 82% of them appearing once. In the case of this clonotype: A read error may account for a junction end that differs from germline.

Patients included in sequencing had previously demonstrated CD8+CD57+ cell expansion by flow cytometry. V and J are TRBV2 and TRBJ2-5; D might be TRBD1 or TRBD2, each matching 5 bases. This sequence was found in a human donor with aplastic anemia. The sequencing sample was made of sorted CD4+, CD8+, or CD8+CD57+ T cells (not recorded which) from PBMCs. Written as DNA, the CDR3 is TGTGCCAGCAGGGAAGAGGGGACCTGGGCGGAGTACCTGTACTTC. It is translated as CASREEGTWAEYLYF.